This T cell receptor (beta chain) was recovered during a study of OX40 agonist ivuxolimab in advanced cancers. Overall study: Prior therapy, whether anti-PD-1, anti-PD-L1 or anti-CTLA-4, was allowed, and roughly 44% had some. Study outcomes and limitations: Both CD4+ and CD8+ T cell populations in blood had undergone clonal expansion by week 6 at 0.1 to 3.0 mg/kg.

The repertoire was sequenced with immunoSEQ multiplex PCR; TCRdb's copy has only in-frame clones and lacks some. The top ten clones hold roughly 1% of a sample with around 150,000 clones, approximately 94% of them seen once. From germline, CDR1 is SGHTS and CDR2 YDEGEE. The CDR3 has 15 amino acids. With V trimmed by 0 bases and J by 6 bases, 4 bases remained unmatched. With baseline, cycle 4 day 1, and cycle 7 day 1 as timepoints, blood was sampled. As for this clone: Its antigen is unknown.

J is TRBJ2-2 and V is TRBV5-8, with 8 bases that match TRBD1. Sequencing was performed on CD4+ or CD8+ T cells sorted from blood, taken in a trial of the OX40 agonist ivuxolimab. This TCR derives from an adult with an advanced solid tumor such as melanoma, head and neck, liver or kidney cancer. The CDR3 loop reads CASSLATGVAGELFF. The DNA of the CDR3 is TGTGCCAGCAGCTTGGCGACAGGGGTCGCCGGGGAGCTGTTTTTT.